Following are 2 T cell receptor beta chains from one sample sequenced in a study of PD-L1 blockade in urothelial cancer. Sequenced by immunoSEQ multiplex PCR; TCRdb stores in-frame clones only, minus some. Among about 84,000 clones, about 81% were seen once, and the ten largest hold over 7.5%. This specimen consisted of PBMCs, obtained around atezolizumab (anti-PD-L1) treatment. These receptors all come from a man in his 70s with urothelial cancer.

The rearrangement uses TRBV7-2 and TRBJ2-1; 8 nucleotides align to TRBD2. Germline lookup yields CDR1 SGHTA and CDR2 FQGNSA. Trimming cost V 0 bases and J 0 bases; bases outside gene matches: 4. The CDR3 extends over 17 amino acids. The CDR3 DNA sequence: TGTGCCAGCAGCTTAGCGATGGCGGGAGGCTCCTACAATGAGCAGTTCTTC. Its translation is CASSLAMAGGSYNEQFF. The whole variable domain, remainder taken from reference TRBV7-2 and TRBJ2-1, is GAGVSQSPSNKVTEKGKDVELRCDPISGHTALYWYRQSLGQGLEFLIYFQGNSAPDKSGLPSDRFSAERTGGSVSTLTIQRTQQEDSAVYLCASSLAMAGGSYNEQFFGPGTRLTVL.

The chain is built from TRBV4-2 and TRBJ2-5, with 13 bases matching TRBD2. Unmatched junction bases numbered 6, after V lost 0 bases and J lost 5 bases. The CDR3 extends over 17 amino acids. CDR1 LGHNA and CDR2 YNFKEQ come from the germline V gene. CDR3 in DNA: TGTGCCAGCAGCCAAGATAAACTAGCGGGAGGGTGGGAGACCCAGTACTTC. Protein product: CASSQDKLAGGWETQYF.